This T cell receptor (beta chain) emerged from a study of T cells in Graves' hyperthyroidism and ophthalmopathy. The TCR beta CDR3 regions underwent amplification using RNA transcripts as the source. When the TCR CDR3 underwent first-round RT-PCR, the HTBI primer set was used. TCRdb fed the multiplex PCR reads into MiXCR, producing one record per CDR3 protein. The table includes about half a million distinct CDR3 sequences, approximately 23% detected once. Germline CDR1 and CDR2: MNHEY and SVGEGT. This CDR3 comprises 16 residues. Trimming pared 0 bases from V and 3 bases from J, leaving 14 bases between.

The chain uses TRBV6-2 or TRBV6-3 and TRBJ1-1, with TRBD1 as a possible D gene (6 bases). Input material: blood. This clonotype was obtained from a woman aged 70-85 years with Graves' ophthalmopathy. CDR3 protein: CASSYSRQGWDTEAFF. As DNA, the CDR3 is TGTGCCAGCAGTTACTCTCGTCAGGGGTGGGACACTGAAGCTTTCTTT.